Following are 18 T cell receptor beta chains from one sample sequenced in a study of T cell responses to AZD1222 COVID-19 vaccine. Libraries were prepared by immunoSEQ multiplex PCR; TCRdb keeps only in-frame clonotypes and omits some of them. The sample records more than 150,000 clones, 90% being singletons. This specimen was peripheral blood, taken on day 0 of AZD1222 vaccination. The receptors were gathered from an adult in good health.

The rearrangement uses TRBV6-1 and TRBJ2-2, with D possibly being TRBD2 (6 bases). The CDR3 contains 15 residues. V was shortened by 3 bases and J by 6 bases, with 14 bases between the two germline ends. Germline V gene lookup returns CDR1 MNHNS and CDR2 SASEGT. This CDR3 reads CASSDPGLRSGELFF. DNA of the CDR3: TGTGCCAGCAGTGACCCGGGACTCCGATCCGGGGAGCTGTTTTTT.

This clone was seen only once. This sequence joins TRBV25-1 and TRBJ1-4; D might be TRBD1 (6 bases). The CDR3 length is 15 residues. Trimming left V 0 bases short and J 7 bases short, with 12 bases between. Per germline, CDR1 MGHDK and CDR2 SYGVNS. CDR3 bases: TGTGCCAGCAGTGAATACCGGGGGCAGAGTGAAAAACTGTTTTTT. It codes for CASSEYRGQSEKLFF. Looking up the rest from reference TRBV25-1 and TRBJ1-4 gives the full variable domain: EADIYQTPRYLVIGTGKKITLECSQTMGHDKMYWYQQDPGMELHLIHYSYGVNSTEKGDLSSESTVSRIRTEHFPLTLESARPSHTSQYLCASSEYRGQSEKLFFGSGTQLSVL.

The chain joins TRBV11-2 to TRBJ1-6; D not certain. Deletions cut 3 bases from V and 10 bases from J, with 4 bases between. From germline, CDR1 is SGHAT and CDR2 FQNNGV. This CDR3 region has 11 residues. The CDR3 here is CASSFQSPLHF. CDR3 DNA: TGTGCCAGCAGCTTTCAATCACCCCTCCACTTT.

CDR3 sequence reads: CASSDAGNRGAEAFF. The CDR3 bases are TGCGCCAGCAGTGACGCAGGCAACAGGGGGGCTGAAGCTTTCTTT. The J gene is TRBJ1-1, the V gene TRBV5-1; the match to TRBD1 covers 8 bases. Germline V gene data show CDR1 as SGHRS and CDR2 as YFSETQ. The CDR3 contains 15 residues. Losses at the gene ends were 5 bases for V and 6 bases for J; bases not matched to a gene: 12.

This clone appeared a single time. The chain couples TRBV30 to TRBJ1-2, with TRBD1 as a possible D gene (6 bases). This CDR3 has 14 amino acids. Trimming left V 5 bases short and J 5 bases short, with 18 bases between. Germline V gives CDR1 GTSNPN, CDR2 SVGIG (reference sequence). CDR3 loop: CAWDHTGYGYGYTF. The DNA of the CDR3 is TGTGCCTGGGATCACACAGGGTATGGATATGGCTACACCTTC.

The V call is TRBV11-2, the J call TRBJ1-2; D remains ambiguous. Between the trimmed V and J ends, which lost 6 bases and 5 bases, there was a span of 13 bases. Germline V lookup: CDR1 SGHAT, CDR2 FQNNGV. The length of the CDR3 is 13 residues. The CDR3 bases are TGTGCCAGCAGTTTCAGGAATCTTTATGGCTACACCTTC. Translating it yields CASSFRNLYGYTF.

This chain connects TRBV12-5 to TRBJ1-1, with no clear D. CDR3 length: 12 residues. The V and J ends lost 0 bases and 2 bases respectively, with 1 base between them. Per the germline V gene, CDR1 is LGHNT and CDR2 is FRNRAP. This CDR3 reads CASGLVNTEAFF. CDR3 nucleotide sequence: TGTGCTAGTGGTTTGGTCAACACTGAAGCTTTCTTT. Full variable domain (remainder filled in from reference TRBV12-5 and TRBJ1-1): DARVTQTPRHKVTEMGQEVTMRCQPILGHNTVFWYRQTMMQGLELLAYFRNRAPLDDSGMPKDRFSAEMPDATLATLKIQPSEPRDSAVYFCASGLVNTEAFFGQGTRLTVV.

V is TRBV29-1 and J is TRBJ1-1; a weak D match, TRBD1 (6 bases). V was cut by 6 bases and J by 1 base, with 12 bases left in between. CDR3 length equals 13 residues. In germline, CDR1 is SQVTM, CDR2 ANQGSEA. The CDR3 region is CSVSRGGNTEAFF. The CDR3 DNA reads as TGCAGCGTATCAAGGGGGGGGAACACTGAAGCTTTCTTT.

The chain joins TRBV5-5 to TRBJ1-3; 8 nucleotides line up with TRBD1. CDR1 SGHKS and CDR2 YYEKEE come from the germline V gene (reference sequence). After removal of 5 bases from V and 0 bases from J, the junction contained 4 bases not matched to a gene. The CDR3 runs to 15 residues. CDR3 nucleotide sequence: TGTGCCAGCAGGACAGGGGCGAGCTCTGGAAACACCATATATTTT. Its protein product is CASRTGASSGNTIYF. The entire variable domain, with the rest obtained from reference TRBV5-5 and TRBJ1-3, is as follows: DAGVTQSPTHLIKTRGQQVTLRCSPISGHKSVSWYQQVLGQGPQFIFQYYEKEERGRGNFPDRFSARQFPNYSSELNVNALLLGDSALYLCASRTGASSGNTIYFGEGSWLTVV.

This chain uses TRBV9 with TRBJ1-3; D remains unclear. Germline CDR1 and CDR2: SGDLS and YYNGEE. The CDR3 is 13 amino acids. Trimming left V 3 bases short and J 8 bases short, with 12 bases between. Written as DNA, the CDR3 is TGTGCCAGCAGCGGCGGATCGGAATACACCATATATTTT. Amino acids: CASSGGSEYTIYF.

The chain recombines TRBV3-1 (or the pseudogene TRBV3-2) with TRBJ1-2; 9 bases are a match to TRBD1. CDR3 size: 15 residues. Germline trimming cut 0 bases from V and 8 bases from J; bases unmatched to any gene: 7. From germline, CDR1 is LGHDT and CDR2 YNNKEL (reference sequence). CDR3 loop: CASSQDRRDREGYTF. The CDR3 nucleotides read TGTGCCAGCAGCCAAGATAGGAGGGACAGGGAAGGCTACACCTTC.

As for this clone: Being one base from a much bigger clone, this may be a read error. The J gene is TRBJ1-6, the V gene TRBV21-1; the table's D call, TRBD1, has no DNA check behind it. TRBV21-1 is an annotated pseudogene. This CDR3 comprises 13 residues. CDR3 DNA sequence: TGTGCCAGCAGCAAGGGCAGGAATTCACCCTTCCACTTT. Translating gives CASSKGRNSPFHF.

This sequence joins TRBV6-2 or TRBV6-3 and TRBJ1-5; D not certain. The germline V gene has CDR1 MNHEY and CDR2 SVGEGT. Trimming stripped 5 bases from V and 6 bases from J, with 8 bases between. The CDR3 extends over 12 amino acids. This chain's CDR3 is CASSRQSQPQHF. CDR3 bases: TGTGCCAGCAGTCGCCAGAGTCAGCCCCAGCATTTT.

This chain connects TRBV6-5 to TRBJ1-2; TRBD1 matches at 12 bases. With V trimmed by 9 bases and J by 6 bases, 11 bases remained unmatched. Germline assignment: CDR1 MNHEY and CDR2 SVGAGI. This CDR3 has 15 amino acids. The chain's CDR3 is CASGTGGRRRDGYTF. DNA for the CDR3: TGTGCCAGTGGGACAGGGGGCCGACGGAGGGATGGCTACACCTTC.

The chain uses TRBV27 and TRBJ2-7, with D tentatively TRBD1 or TRBD2 (7 bases each). Germline V CDR1 and CDR2: MNHEY, SMNVEV (reference sequence). The CDR3 consists of 15 residues. V lost 6 bases and J lost 4, with 19 bases in between. As DNA, the CDR3 is TGTGCCAGCAGATTCGTGAGACAGGGAGGGTACGAGCAGTACTTC. Translated: CASRFVRQGGYEQYF.

This chain joins TRBV4-1 and TRBJ1-5; D perhaps matches TRBD1 (6 bases). V was trimmed by 0 bases and J by 4 bases, leaving 16 bases between them. Germline-derived CDR1 and CDR2 are MGHRA and YSYEKL. The CDR3 contains 17 residues. CDR3 protein: CASSQDWARGGNQPQHF. The DNA for the CDR3 is TGCGCCAGCAGCCAAGATTGGGCCAGGGGTGGTAATCAGCCCCAGCATTTT.

The V and J genes are TRBV2 and TRBJ1-1; D not resolved. V was shortened by 0 bases and J by 1 base, with 9 bases between the two germline ends. The CDR3 extends over 15 amino acids. In germline, CDR1 is SNHLY, CDR2 FYNNEI. CDR3 amino acids: CASSEAQGGNTEAFF. In DNA form, the CDR3 reads TGTGCCAGCAGTGAAGCGCAAGGCGGGAACACTGAAGCTTTCTTT. The whole variable domain, filled in from reference TRBV2 and TRBJ1-1, reads EPEVTQTPSHQVTQMGQEVILRCVPISNHLYFYWYRQILGQKVEFLVSFYNNEISEKSEIFDDQFSVERPDGSNFTLKIRSTKLEDSAMYFCASSEAQGGNTEAFFGQGTRLTVV.

V gene TRBV18 combines with J gene TRBJ1-4; maybe TRBD1 (5 bases). CDR3 length: 15 amino acids. V gave up 0 bases and J gave up 3 bases, with 8 bases separating them. CDR1 KGHSH and CDR2 LQKENI come from the germline V gene. The CDR3 reads CASSPPGRANEKLFF. The CDR3 DNA follows: TGTGCCAGCTCACCACCGGGCAGGGCTAATGAAAAACTGTTTTTT.